This TCR beta chain derives from a study of shared clonotypes between healthy human individuals (dated by TCRdb to 2019 to 2021). For the study in its entirety: The cohort comprised two women and a few men aged 18 to 49 years. To estimate repertoire size and how much clonotypes are shared between individuals, the study performed deep sequencing of blood TCR repertoires from roughly five healthy adults. Libraries were prepared and TCR repertoires were sequenced by different laboratories using diverse techniques, in order to increase sequencing depth and limit assay-specific biases. Leukapheresis yielded between about 0.94 and 9 billion PBMCs per donor.

From the germline V gene (reference sequence), CDR1 is MNHEY and CDR2 is SMNVEV. The CDR3 contains 14 residues, cysteine and phenylalanine counted. The kept DNA is CDR3 alone, 42 bases in frame from the first base. Trimming removed 5 bases from V and 3 bases from J, leaving 14 bases between the germline ends. Using the deep immunoSEQ assay, multiplex PCR amplified TCR CDR3 regions from genomic DNA. Extracted genomic DNA from each cell subset was spread evenly across all wells of several immunoSEQ 96-well plates, with each plate serving as a replicate. Each replicate PCR for unsorted PBMC received about 0.3 ug genomic DNA, equal to about 30,000 T cell genomes. Ten immunoSEQ deep assay plates were used to sequence unsorted PBMC genomic DNA. Purified libraries were measured with a Qubit 3.0 fluorometer, size-checked on a Bioanalyzer 2100, and measured again with the KAPA Library Quantification kit. A separate single-read 150-cycle Illumina NextSeq 550 flow cell was used to sequence each immunoSEQ 96-well plate. In the source study's methods: Because the immunoSEQ output held only junctional sequences and lacked quality scores, the filtering could not match the filtering applied to full-length reads. To assign V/J genes and CDR3, sequences were annotated using PyIR, a Python wrapper for IgBLAST v1.9, with IMGT germline references. Reads were removed for weak V/J assignments (E-value above 1e-6), missing CDR3, stop codons, out-of-frame junctions, or ambiguous translated residues. V3J clonotypes were defined as sequences sharing the same inferred V gene, J gene, and CDR3 amino acid sequence. Percentage overlap between repertoires was computed as shared unique clonotypes divided by the size of the smaller repertoire. RTK rarefaction, the Chao1 estimator, and Recon v2.1 estimates of unobserved clonotypes were used to assess repertoire richness. The table was pulled from immuneACCESS by TCRdb, which kept in-frame rearrangements only. Such tables lose some clones; where checked, under half of the loss comes from unresolved V genes, and the rest has no known cause. That table is the source of V, J and clone size, and D and trimming were worked out from the DNA. Counted in this sample were about half a million clones; roughly 80% of them appeared once. The ten largest make up around 12% of the sample.

The paper's findings and limits, for the study overall: Sampling was restricted to blood, and TCR repertoires in tissue are likely to differ from TCR repertoires in blood. Because the study included a small number of donors, the genetic and exposure-history diversity represented was limited. Pairwise subsampling led to the expectation that sequencing depth would affect the degree of clonotype sharing among donors.

Regarding this clone: It has no known antigen specificity. No base qualities exist here, and no much larger clone lies one base off it.

The donors were healthy, HIV-negative adults with no recently reported acute infections or vaccinations. All donors were Caucasian adults living in Nashville, Tennessee, USA. For unsorted samples, roughly 91 million PBMCs were counted, and genomic DNA was extracted using the QIAamp DNA Blood Mini kit. Blood was collected by leukapheresis, and PBMCs were isolated by Ficoll-Histopaque density gradient centrifugation and then cryopreserved in liquid nitrogen vapor phase. The chain is made from TRBV27 and TRBJ2-7, with the D segment identity uncertain. What was sequenced was PBMCs. The receptor was derived from a woman aged 40-49 years in good health. Some clones in this sample may be carry-over from other donors' samples. The CDR3 here reads CASSPQISVYEQYF. The nucleotide sequence reads TGTGCCAGCAGTCCCCAAATCAGTGTCTACGAGCAGTACTTC.